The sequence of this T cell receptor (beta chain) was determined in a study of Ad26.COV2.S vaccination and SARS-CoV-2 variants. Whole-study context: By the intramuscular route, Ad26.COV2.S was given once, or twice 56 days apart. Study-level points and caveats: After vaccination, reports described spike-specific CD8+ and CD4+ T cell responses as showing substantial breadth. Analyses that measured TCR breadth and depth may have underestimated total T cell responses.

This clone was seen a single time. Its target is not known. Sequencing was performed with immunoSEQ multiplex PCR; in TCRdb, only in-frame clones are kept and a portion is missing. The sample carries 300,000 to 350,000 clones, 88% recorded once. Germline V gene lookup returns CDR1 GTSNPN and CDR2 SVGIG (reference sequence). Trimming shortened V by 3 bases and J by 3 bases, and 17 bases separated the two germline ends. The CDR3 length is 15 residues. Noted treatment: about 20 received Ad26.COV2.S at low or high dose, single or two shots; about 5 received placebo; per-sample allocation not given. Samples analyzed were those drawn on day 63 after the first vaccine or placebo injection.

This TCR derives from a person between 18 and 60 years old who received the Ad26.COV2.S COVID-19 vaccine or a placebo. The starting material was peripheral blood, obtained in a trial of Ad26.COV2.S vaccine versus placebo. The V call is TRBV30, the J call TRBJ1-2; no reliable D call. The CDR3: CAWSLTGFRDYGYTF. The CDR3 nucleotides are TGTGCCTGGAGCTTAACGGGCTTCCGGGACTATGGCTACACCTTC.